The subject of this entry is one T cell receptor beta chain. Other DNA sequences in the same sample also yield this CDR3. This specimen belongs to a study of shared clonotypes between healthy human individuals. Germline CDR1 SEHNR, CDR2 FQNEAQ (reference sequence). V lost 0 bases to trimming and J lost 6 bases, with 6 bases between them. The CDR3 spans 13 residues. Sequencing was performed with immunoSEQ multiplex PCR; in TCRdb, only in-frame clones are kept and a portion is missing. This table holds around 500,000 clones, 70% to 80% found once. The sequenced sample was PBMCs. The V call is TRBV7-9, the J call TRBJ1-5, with unresolved D. This clonotype was obtained from a woman aged 40 to 50 in good health. Some clones in this sample may be carry-over from other donors' samples. CDR3 sequence reads: CASSLAGSQPQHF. CDR3 sequence (DNA): TGTGCCAGCAGCTTAGCAGGGTCTCAGCCCCAGCATTTT.